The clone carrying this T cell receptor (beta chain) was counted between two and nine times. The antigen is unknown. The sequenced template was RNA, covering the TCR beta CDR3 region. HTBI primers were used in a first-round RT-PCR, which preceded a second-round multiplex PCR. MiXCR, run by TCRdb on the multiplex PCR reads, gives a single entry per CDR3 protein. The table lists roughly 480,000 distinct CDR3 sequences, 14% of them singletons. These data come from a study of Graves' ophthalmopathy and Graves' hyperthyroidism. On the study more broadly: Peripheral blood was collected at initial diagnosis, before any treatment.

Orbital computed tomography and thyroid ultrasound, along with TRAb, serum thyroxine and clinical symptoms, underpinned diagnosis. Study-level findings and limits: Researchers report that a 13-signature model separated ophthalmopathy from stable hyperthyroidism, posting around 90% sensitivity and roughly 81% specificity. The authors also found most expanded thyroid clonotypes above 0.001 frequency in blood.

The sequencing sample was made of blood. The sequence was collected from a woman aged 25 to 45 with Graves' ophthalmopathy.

The CDR3 reads CSARVGRAYEQYF. The CDR3 nucleotides read TGCAGTGCTAGAGTGGGGAGGGCCTACGAGCAGTACTTC. The rearrangement joins TRBV20-1 to TRBJ2-7, with 7 bases lining up with TRBD2. With 1 base clipped from V and 2 bases from J, the junction kept 2 bases outside the gene matches. The CDR3 length is 13 residues. Germline V lookup: CDR1 DFQATT, CDR2 SNEGSKA (reference sequence).